These 7 T cell receptor beta chains share one sample of origin, sequenced in a study of blood T cell repertoires in COVID-19. Clones were sequenced by immunoSEQ multiplex PCR, and TCRdb holds only the in-frame ones, with some missing. The table has more than 150,000 clones, about nine tenths seen once. Material for sequencing was peripheral blood. The receptors were gathered from a middle-aged man with acute or convalescent COVID-19.

V and J are TRBV30 and TRBJ2-7, with 9 positions matching TRBD1. V shed 3 bases, J shed 7 bases, and the junction held 7 bases outside the gene matches. CDR1 is GTSNPN, CDR2 SVGIG, per germline (reference sequence). The CDR3 totals 13 residues. CDR3 residues: CAWSQDRGGEQYF. CDR3 bases: TGTGCCTGGAGCCAAGACAGGGGGGGGGAGCAGTACTTC.

V gene TRBV7-9 combines with J gene TRBJ1-4, with 12 bases aligning to TRBD1. This CDR3 has 16 amino acids. V dropped 5 bases and J dropped 3; count of bases not matched to a gene: 4. Germline V gene lookup returns CDR1 SEHNR and CDR2 FQNEAQ (reference sequence). The CDR3 reads CASSARDRGPNEKLFF. The CDR3 DNA follows: TGTGCCAGCAGCGCTCGGGACAGGGGGCCTAATGAAAAACTGTTTTTT.

The chain's CDR3 is CASSFGPGKNEQFF. In DNA, the CDR3 is TGTGCCAGCAGCTTTGGGCCCGGGAAAAATGAGCAGTTCTTC. The rearrangement joins TRBV6-2 or TRBV6-3 to TRBJ2-1; weak D call: TRBD2 (5 bases). V lost 6 bases, J lost 7 bases, and 16 bases lay in between. The CDR3 length is 14 residues. CDR1 is MNHEY and CDR2 is SVGEGT in the germline V gene.

The chain is built from TRBV7-6 and TRBJ2-1, with 12 bases matching TRBD2. V lost 4 bases and J lost 5; bases outside the gene matches: 9. The CDR3 spans 17 residues. CDR1 and CDR2 from the germline V gene are SGHVS and FNYEAQ. CDR3 coding DNA: TGTGCCAGCAGCTCTAAGGCTAGCGGGGGGGCCCACAATGAGCAGTTCTTC. Its protein product is CASSSKASGGAHNEQFF.

This chain connects TRBV5-6 to TRBJ2-7; D perhaps matches TRBD1 (6 bases). Looked up from germline, CDR1 is SGHDT and CDR2 is YYEEEE. Trimming shortened V by 0 bases and J by 6 bases, and 22 bases separated the two germline ends. The CDR3 is 17 amino acids. CDR3 residues: CASSLAFQGLNGREQYF. The CDR3 region has the DNA TGTGCCAGCAGCTTGGCCTTCCAGGGGCTTAATGGGCGCGAGCAGTACTTC.

The chain links TRBV6-5 to TRBJ1-6; D is unclear. Germline V lookup: CDR1 MNHEY, CDR2 SVGAGI. The CDR3 spans 13 residues. Trimming took off 7 bases at V and 5 bases at J, with 9 bases between the two ends. The CDR3 sequence is CASKIQNNSPLHF. CDR3 bases: TGTGCCAGCAAGATACAAAATAATTCACCCCTCCACTTT.

As to this clone: Relative to the germline gene, one junction end is altered; a read error may explain this. CDR3: CACRTASTGELFF. CDR3 nucleotide sequence: TGTGCCTGCAGGACAGCAAGCACCGGGGAGCTGTTTTTT. V is TRBV5-5 and J is TRBJ2-2; TRBD1 is a possible D gene (6 bases). The CDR3 sequence is 13 residues long. CDR1 and CDR2 from the germline V gene are SGHKS and YYEKEE (reference sequence).